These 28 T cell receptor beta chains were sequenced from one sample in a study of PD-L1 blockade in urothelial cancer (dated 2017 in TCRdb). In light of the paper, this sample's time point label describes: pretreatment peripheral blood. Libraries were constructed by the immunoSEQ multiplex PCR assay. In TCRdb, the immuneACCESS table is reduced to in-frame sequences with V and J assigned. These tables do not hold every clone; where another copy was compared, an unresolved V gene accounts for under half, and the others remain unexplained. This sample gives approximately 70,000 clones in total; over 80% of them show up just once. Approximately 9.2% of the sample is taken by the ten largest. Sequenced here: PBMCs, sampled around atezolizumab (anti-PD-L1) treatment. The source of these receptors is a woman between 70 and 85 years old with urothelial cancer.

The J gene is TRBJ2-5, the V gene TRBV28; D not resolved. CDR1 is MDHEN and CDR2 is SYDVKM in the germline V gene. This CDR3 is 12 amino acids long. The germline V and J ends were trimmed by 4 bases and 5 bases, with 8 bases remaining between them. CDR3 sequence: CASSWVRETQYF. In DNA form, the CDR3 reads TGTGCCAGCAGTTGGGTGCGGGAGACCCAGTACTTC.

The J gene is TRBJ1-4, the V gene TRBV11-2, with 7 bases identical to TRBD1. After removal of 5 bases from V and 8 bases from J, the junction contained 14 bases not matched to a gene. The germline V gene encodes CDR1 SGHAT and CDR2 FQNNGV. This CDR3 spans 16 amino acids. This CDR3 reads CASSGGTALGSEKLFF. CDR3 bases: TGTGCCAGCAGCGGGGGGACAGCCTTAGGGAGCGAAAAACTGTTTTTT.

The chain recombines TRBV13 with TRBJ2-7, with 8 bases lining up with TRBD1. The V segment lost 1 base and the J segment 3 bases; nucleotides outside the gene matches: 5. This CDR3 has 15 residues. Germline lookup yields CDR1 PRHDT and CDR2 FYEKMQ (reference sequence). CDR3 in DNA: TGTGCCAGCAGCTTAGCAGGGGGCAGCCACTACGAGCAGTACTTC. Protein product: CASSLAGGSHYEQYF.

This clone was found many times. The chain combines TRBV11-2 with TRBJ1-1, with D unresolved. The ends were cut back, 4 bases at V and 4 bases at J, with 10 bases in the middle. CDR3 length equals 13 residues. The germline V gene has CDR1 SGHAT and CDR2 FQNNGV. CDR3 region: CASSSGKITEAFF. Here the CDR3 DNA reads TGTGCCAGCAGCTCCGGTAAGATCACTGAAGCTTTCTTT.

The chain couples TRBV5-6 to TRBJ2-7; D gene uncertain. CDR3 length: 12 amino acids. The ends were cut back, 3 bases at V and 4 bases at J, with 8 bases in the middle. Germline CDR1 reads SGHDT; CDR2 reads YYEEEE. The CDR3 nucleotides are TGTGCCAGCAGCTCCACTCATTACGAGCAGTACTTC. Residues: CASSSTHYEQYF.

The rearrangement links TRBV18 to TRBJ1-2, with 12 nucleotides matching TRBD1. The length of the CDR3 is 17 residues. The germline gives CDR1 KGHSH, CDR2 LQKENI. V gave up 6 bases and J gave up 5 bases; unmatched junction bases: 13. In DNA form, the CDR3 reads TGTGCCAGCTCGGCGGACTCCGGGACAGGGGGCGCGTATGGCTACACCTTC. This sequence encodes CASSADSGTGGAYGYTF. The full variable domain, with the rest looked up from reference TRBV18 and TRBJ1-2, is NAGVMQNPRHLVRRRGQEARLRCSPMKGHSHVYWYRQLPEEGLKFMVYLQKENIIDESGMPKERFSAEFPKEGPSILRIQQVVRGDSAAYFCASSADSGTGGAYGYTFGSGTRLTVV.

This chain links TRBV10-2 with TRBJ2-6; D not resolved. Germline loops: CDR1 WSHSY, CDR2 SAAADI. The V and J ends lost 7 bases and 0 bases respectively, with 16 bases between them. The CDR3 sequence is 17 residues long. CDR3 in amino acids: CASNPTTSSSGANVLTF. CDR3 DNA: TGCGCCAGCAACCCCACGACAAGCTCCTCTGGGGCCAACGTCCTGACTTTC.

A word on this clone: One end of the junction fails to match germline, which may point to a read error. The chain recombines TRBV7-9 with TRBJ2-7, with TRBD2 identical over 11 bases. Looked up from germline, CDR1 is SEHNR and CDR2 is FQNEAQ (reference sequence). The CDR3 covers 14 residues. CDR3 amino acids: CASSLSGGGTPLRF. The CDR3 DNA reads TGTGCCAGCAGCCTTAGCGGGGGGGGCACCCCTCTACGTTTC.

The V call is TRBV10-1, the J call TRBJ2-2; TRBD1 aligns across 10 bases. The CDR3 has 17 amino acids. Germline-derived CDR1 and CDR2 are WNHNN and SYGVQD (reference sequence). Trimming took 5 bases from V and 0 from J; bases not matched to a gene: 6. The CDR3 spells CASSRSGQGPNTGELFF. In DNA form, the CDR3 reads TGCGCCAGCAGTCGGTCGGGACAGGGGCCGAACACCGGGGAGCTGTTTTTT.

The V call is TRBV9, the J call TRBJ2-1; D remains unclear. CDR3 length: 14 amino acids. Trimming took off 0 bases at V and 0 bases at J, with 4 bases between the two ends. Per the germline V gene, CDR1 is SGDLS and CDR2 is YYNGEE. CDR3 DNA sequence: TGTGCCAGCAGCGTAGCCAGCTCCTACAATGAGCAGTTCTTC. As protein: CASSVASSYNEQFF.

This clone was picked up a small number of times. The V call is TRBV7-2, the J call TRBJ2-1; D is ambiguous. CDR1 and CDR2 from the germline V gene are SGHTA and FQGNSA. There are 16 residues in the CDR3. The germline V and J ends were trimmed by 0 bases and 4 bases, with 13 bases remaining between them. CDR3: CASSLAQLAGYNEQFF. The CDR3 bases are TGTGCCAGCAGCTTAGCCCAGCTTGCCGGGTACAATGAGCAGTTCTTC.

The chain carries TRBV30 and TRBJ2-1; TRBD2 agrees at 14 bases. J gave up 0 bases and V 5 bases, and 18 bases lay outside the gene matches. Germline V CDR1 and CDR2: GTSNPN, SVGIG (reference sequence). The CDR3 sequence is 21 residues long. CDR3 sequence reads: CAWGLAFRGTSGRSSYNEQFF. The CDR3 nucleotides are TGTGCCTGGGGGCTGGCTTTTAGGGGGACTAGCGGGAGAAGCTCCTACAATGAGCAGTTCTTC.

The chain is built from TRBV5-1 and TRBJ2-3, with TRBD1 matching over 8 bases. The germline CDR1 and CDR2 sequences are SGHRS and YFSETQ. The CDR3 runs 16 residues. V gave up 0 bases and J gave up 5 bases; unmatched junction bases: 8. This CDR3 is CASSLVARGHGDTQYF. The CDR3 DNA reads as TGCGCCAGCAGCTTGGTGGCCAGGGGGCATGGAGATACGCAGTATTTT.

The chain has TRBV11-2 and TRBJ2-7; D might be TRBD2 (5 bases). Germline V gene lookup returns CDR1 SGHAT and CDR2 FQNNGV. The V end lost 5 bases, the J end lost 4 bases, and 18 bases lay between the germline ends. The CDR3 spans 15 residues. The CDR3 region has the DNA TGTGCCAGCAGCCTGGACTGGATTCTAGGATACGAGCAGTACTTC. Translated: CASSLDWILGYEQYF.

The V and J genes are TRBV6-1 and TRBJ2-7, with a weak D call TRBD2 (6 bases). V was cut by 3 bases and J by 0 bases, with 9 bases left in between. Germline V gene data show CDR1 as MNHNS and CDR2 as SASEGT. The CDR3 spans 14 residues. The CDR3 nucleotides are TGTGCCAGCAGTGACTTCGGGGGCTCCTACGAGCAGTACTTC. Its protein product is CASSDFGGSYEQYF.

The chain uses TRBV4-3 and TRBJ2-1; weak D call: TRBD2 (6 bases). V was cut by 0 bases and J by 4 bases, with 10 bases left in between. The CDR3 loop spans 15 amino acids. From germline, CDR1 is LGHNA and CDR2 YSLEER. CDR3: CASSQDRTKYNEQFF. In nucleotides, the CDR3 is TGCGCCAGCAGCCAAGACAGGACTAAGTACAATGAGCAGTTCTTC.

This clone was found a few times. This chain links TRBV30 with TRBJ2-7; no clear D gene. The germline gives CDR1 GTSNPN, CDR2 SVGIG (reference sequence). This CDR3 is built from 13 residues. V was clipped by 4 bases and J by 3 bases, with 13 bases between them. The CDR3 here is CAWKQNLIYEQYF. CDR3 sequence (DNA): TGTGCCTGGAAACAGAACCTAATCTACGAGCAGTACTTC.

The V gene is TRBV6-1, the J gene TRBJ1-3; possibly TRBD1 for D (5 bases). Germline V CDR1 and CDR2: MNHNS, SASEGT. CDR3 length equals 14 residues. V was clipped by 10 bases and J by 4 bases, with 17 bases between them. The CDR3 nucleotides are TGTGCCACAACTACGAAGACAGACGGAAACACCATATATTTT. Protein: CATTTKTDGNTIYF.

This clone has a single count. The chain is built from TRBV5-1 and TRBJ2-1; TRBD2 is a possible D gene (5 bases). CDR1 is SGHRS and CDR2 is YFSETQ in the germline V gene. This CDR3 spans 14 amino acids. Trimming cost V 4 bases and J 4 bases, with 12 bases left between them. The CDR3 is CASSPSPGYNEQFF. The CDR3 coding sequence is TGCGCCAGCAGCCCCAGCCCGGGATACAATGAGCAGTTCTTC. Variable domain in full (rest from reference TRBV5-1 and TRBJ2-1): KAGVTQTPRYLIKTRGQQVTLSCSPISGHRSVSWYQQTPGQGLQFLFEYFSETQRNKGNFPGRFSGRQFSNSRSEMNVSTLELGDSALYLCASSPSPGYNEQFFGPGTRLTVL.

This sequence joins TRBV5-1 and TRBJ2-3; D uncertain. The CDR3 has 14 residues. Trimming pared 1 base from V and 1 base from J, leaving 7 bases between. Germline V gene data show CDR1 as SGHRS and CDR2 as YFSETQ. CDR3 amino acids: CASSLTTRTDTQYF. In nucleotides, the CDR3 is TGCGCCAGCAGCTTGACCACACGCACAGATACGCAGTATTTT.

CDR3 amino acids: CASSLDDFGQPQHF. The CDR3 DNA is TGTGCCAGCAGTTTGGATGATTTCGGGCAGCCCCAGCATTTT. The V call is TRBV27, the J call TRBJ1-5; D gene uncertain. The V gene lost 3 bases and the J gene lost 7 bases, with 13 bases spanning the gap. CDR3 length: 14 amino acids. Germline-derived CDR1 and CDR2 are MNHEY and SMNVEV (reference sequence).

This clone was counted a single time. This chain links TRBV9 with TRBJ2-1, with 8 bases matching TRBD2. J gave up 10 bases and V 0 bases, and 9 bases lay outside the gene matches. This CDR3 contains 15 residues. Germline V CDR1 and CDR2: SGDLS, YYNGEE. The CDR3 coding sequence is TGTGCCAGCAGCGTAGATCCCGGGGGGGCCCGGGAGCAGTTCTTC. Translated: CASSVDPGGAREQFF.

The CDR3 protein is CASSPEGTGVEKLFF. For the CDR3, the DNA is TGCGCCAGCAGCCCGGAGGGGACAGGGGTTGAAAAACTGTTTTTT. V is TRBV5-1 and J is TRBJ1-4, with 10 bases aligning to TRBD1. From germline, CDR1 is SGHRS and CDR2 YFSETQ. This CDR3 region has 15 residues. J was trimmed by 7 bases and V by 4 bases; bases with no gene match: 7. Combining the CDR3 with reference TRBV5-1 and TRBJ1-4 gives the whole variable domain KAGVTQTPRYLIKTRGQQVTLSCSPISGHRSVSWYQQTPGQGLQFLFEYFSETQRNKGNFPGRFSGRQFSNSRSEMNVSTLELGDSALYLCASSPEGTGVEKLFFGSGTQLSVL.

The CDR3 protein is CASSPEAGAGGYTF. Written as DNA, the CDR3 is TGTGCCAGCTCACCAGAGGCAGGTGCGGGTGGCTACACCTTC. V gene TRBV18 combines with J gene TRBJ1-2; D ambiguous. Germline V gene data show CDR1 as KGHSH and CDR2 as LQKENI. The CDR3 loop spans 14 amino acids. The V gene lost 2 bases and the J gene lost 7 bases, with 14 bases spanning the gap. Combining the CDR3 with reference TRBV18 and TRBJ1-2 gives the whole variable domain NAGVMQNPRHLVRRRGQEARLRCSPMKGHSHVYWYRQLPEEGLKFMVYLQKENIIDESGMPKERFSAEFPKEGPSILRIQQVVRGDSAAYFCASSPEAGAGGYTFGSGTRLTVV.

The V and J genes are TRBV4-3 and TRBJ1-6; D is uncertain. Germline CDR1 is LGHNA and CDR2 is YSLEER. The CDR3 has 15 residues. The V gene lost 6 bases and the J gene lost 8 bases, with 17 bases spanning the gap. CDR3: CASRTGRTGDSPLHF. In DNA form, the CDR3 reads TGCGCCAGCAGAACCGGACGGACCGGGGATTCACCCCTCCACTTT.

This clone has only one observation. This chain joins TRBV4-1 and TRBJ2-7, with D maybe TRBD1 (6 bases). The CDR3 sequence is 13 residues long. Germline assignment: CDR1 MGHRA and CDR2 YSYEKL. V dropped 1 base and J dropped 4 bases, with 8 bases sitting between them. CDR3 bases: TGCGCCAGCAGCCAAGTTCAGGGGTACGAGCAGTACTTC. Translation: CASSQVQGYEQYF.

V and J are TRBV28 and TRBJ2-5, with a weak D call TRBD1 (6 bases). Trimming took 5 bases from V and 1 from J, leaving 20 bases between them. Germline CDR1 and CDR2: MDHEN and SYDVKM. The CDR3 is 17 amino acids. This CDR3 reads CASSPQYRDTPQETQYF. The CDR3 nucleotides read TGTGCCAGCAGTCCCCAATACCGGGACACCCCCCAAGAGACCCAGTACTTC.

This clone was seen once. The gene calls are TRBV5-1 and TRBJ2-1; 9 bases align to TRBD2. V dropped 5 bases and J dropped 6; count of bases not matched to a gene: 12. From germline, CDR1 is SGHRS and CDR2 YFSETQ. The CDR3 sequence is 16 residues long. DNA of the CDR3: TGCGCCAGCAGACCCGGGGCGGGAGGGCCGTTCAATGAGCAGTTCTTC. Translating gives CASRPGAGGPFNEQFF.